This T cell receptor (beta chain) was sequenced during a study of blood T cells in healthy people across ages. Using a J-beta primer mix together with a sample-barcoded 5' primer, a second PCR was run for about 6 to 11 cycles. One entry per CDR3 protein results from TCRdb running MiXCR on the 5' RACE reads. The table shows more than 700,000 distinct CDR3 sequences, with about 45% occurring only once. CDR3 length: 15 amino acids. The V gene lost 1 base and the J gene lost 0 bases, with 6 bases spanning the gap. Germline lookup yields CDR1 SGHTA and CDR2 FQGNSA. Study findings and constraints: Roughly linearly, TCR beta diversity per million T cells fell as age increased.

Ranging in age from roughly 6 to 90, the donors were healthy Caucasian individuals from Russia. About this clonotype: Its target is unknown.

The receptor was derived from an elderly man in good health. V is TRBV7-2 and J is TRBJ1-4; D unresolved. The source material was blood. DNA of the CDR3: TGTGCCAGCAGCTTAGACACCGCAACTAATGAAAAACTGTTTTTT. Protein product: CASSLDTATNEKLFF.